The entry below gives a single T cell receptor beta chain sequence along with its context. The sample belongs to a study of blood T cells in healthy people across ages. Primers used in a second PCR of roughly 6 to 11 cycles were a sample-barcoded 5' primer and a J-beta primer mix. One entry per CDR3 protein, called by TCRdb with MiXCR from the 5' RACE reads. Among some 670,000 distinct CDR3 sequences listed, 52% were seen once. Germline-derived CDR1 and CDR2 are MNHNY and SVGAGI (reference sequence). V was pared by 6 bases and J by 6 bases, with 7 bases of the junction left unmatched. The CDR3 loop spans 14 amino acids.

The clonotype was recovered from a woman older than 75 in good health. The chain uses TRBV6-6 and TRBJ1-1, with 10 bases that match TRBD1. The sample was blood. CDR3 in amino acids: CASRRDRGRAEAFF. In DNA form, the CDR3 reads TGTGCCAGCAGGCGGGACAGGGGTAGAGCTGAAGCTTTCTTT.